This T cell receptor (beta chain) was sequenced during a study of Ad26.COV2.S vaccination and SARS-CoV-2 variants (dated by TCRdb to 2020 to 2023). Background for the entire study: Donors in the vaccine arm were drawn from COV1001, a phase I-IIa trial of Ad26.COV2.S in healthy adults that was multicentre, randomized, double-blind and placebo-controlled. Ad26.COV2.S was given intramuscularly at 5x10^10 or 1x10^11 viral particles, as a single shot or as two shots 56 days apart. Sequencing of the TCRbeta repertoire served to evaluate the specificity and breadth of SARS-CoV-2-reactive T cell receptors following Ad26.COV2.S vaccination. The TCR-sequenced set comprised around 30 samples: about 19 Ad26.COV2.S vaccine recipients, 5 placebo recipients and 8 SARS-CoV-2 convalescent individuals. Trial participants were randomized into five groups of five, in which low-dose or high-dose Ad26.COV2.S was given once or twice, or placebo was given on both occasions. Throughout the experiments and outcome assessment, investigators stayed blinded to trial group allocation.

Including cysteine and phenylalanine, the CDR3 has 13 amino acids. CDR3 DNA is the only sequence kept; it has 39 bases, read in frame from the first base. From V the trimming removes 9 bases and from J it removes 3 bases, while the gene matches leave 7 bases of the junction unaccounted for. CDR1 and CDR2 were assigned from the germline V gene as MRHNA and SNTAGT. What the research found in general, with its limitations: Spike-specific TCR breadth was higher in Ad26.COV2.S recipients than in placebo recipients (P = 0.0014). After vaccination, substantial breadth of spike-specific CD8+ and CD4+ T cell responses was reported. Comparing responses between vaccine doses or regimens was not something the study was powered to do. Vaccine and placebo recipients had similar non-spike TCR breadth, a finding consistent with the vaccine containing only spike. The authors noted that the TCR breadth and depth analyses may have underestimated total T cell responses.

The immunoSEQ Assay was the method used to sequence TCRbeta CDR3 regions. After extraction, genomic DNA underwent amplification by bias-controlled multiplex PCR, followed by high-throughput sequencing. As for how the authors treated the data: To quantify the absolute abundance of each unique TCRbeta CDR3 region, sequences were collapsed and filtered. T cell fraction was estimated by normalizing TCRbeta template counts to usable DNA, with usable DNA measured through amplification of reference genes found in all nucleated cells. Repertoire TCRs were annotated as SARS-CoV-2-specific when V gene, CDR3 amino acid sequence and J gene were exactly matched to a known reactive TCR set. The reference SARS-CoV-2 TCR set was derived from MIRA and filtered for enrichment in COVID-19-positive ImmuneCODE repertoires, a step that removed public or cross-reactive TCRs. Drawing on the MIRA antigens, annotated TCRs were analysed further at the level of specific ORF or position within ORF. Breadth was defined as the number of annotated unique rearrangements divided by the total number of unique productive rearrangements, and depth was defined as the summed frequency of the annotated unique rearrangements. Two-sided Wilcoxon rank-sum tests were applied when comparing TCR breadth between groups. This immuneACCESS table, as held by TCRdb, lists in-frame sequences with V and J called but not all clones. Of the missing ones, under half trace to an unresolved V gene in checked studies; the others have no known cause. From that table come the V and J calls and clone size; the DNA was used to work out D and trimming. For this sample there are a few hundred thousand clones; more than 75% appear just once. The ten largest clonotypes hold under 4% of the sample.

The treatment or condition label of this sample denotes: roughly 18 received Ad26.COV2.S at low or high dose, single or two shots; about 5 received placebo; per-sample allocation not given. Repertoires of vaccine and placebo recipients were sequenced from samples collected on day 63 after the first injection. Between 29 July and 7 August 2020, Cohort 1b enrolled about two dozen adults aged 18-55 years at one site in Boston, USA. Ad26.COV2.S was a replication-incompetent adenovirus type 26 vector expressing a prefusion-stabilized SARS-CoV-2 spike protein from the original Wuhan strain. A note on this clone: Its antigen specificity is not known. Base qualities are not recorded, but no much larger clone differs from it by a single base.

The V and J genes are TRBV6-4 and TRBJ2-7; the junction holds 8 bases that match TRBD1. The sequence was obtained from a person aged 18-60 years who received the Ad26.COV2.S COVID-19 vaccine or a placebo. Here the sequenced sample was peripheral blood, taken in a trial of Ad26.COV2.S vaccine versus placebo. The CDR3 here reads CARVPGTGYEQYF. The nucleotide sequence is given as TGTGCCAGGGTTCCAGGGACAGGCTACGAGCAGTACTTC.